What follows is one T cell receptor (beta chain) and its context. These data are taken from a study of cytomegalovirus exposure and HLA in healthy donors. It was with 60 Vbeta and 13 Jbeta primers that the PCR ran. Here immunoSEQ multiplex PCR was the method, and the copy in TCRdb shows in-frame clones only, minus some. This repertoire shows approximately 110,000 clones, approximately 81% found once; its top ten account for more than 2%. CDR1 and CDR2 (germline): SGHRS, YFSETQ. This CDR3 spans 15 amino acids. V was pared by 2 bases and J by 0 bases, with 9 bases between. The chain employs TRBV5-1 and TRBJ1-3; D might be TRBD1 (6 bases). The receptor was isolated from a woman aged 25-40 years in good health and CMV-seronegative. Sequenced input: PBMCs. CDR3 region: CASSFAGASGNTIYF. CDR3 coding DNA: TGCGCCAGCAGCTTCGCAGGGGCCTCTGGAAACACCATATATTTT.